This passage covers 20 T cell receptor beta chains from one sample sequenced in a study of OX40 agonist ivuxolimab in advanced cancers. The data were produced by immunoSEQ multiplex PCR, yet TCRdb's version contains in-frame clones alone and is incomplete. The table has 65,000 to 75,000 clones, roughly 80% seen once; the top ten hold 0.35% to 0.5%. The source was CD4+ or CD8+ T cells sorted from blood, collected in a trial of the OX40 agonist ivuxolimab. The receptors derive from an adult with an advanced solid tumor such as melanoma, head and neck, liver or kidney cancer.

The V and J genes are TRBV7-3 and TRBJ2-7; 11 bases align to TRBD2. Germline lookup yields CDR1 SGHTA and CDR2 FQGTGA. The CDR3 has 17 residues. V trimming: 4 bases; J trimming: 2 bases; junction bases outside the gene matches: 10. CDR3 amino acids: CASSSYTSGSIPYEQYF. The DNA of the CDR3 is TGTGCCAGCAGCTCCTATACTAGCGGGAGCATACCCTACGAGCAGTACTTC.

The genes are TRBV21-1 and TRBJ2-1. TRBV21-1 counts as a pseudogene. The CDR3 extends over 13 amino acids. The CDR3 coding sequence is TGTGCCAGCAGCTTACTAGGGGGGACTGAGCAGTTCTTC. Translation gives CASSLLGGTEQFF.

The CDR3 here is CASSLSGTQNTGELFF. The CDR3 bases are TGTGCCAGCAGCCTGTCAGGGACACAGAACACCGGGGAGCTGTTTTTT. The chain joins TRBV5-8 to TRBJ2-2; D perhaps matches TRBD1 (6 bases). Trimming took off 4 bases at V and 1 base at J, with 14 bases between the two ends. The CDR3 sequence is 16 residues long. The germline gives CDR1 SGHTS, CDR2 YDEGEE.

With respect to this clone: The same CDR3 arises from other DNA sequences in this sample as well. This chain links TRBV28 with TRBJ1-1; 8 bases map to TRBD1. This CDR3 is built from 14 residues. Germline V CDR1 and CDR2: MDHEN, SYDVKM. The V and J ends lost 6 bases and 5 bases, in that order; junction bases with no gene match: 8. The DNA of the CDR3 is TGTGCCAGCAGCCCAGGGGGCGCGCGGACTGAAGCTTTCTTT. Encoded protein: CASSPGGARTEAFF.

The chain is built from TRBV11-2 and TRBJ1-1; D not certain. This CDR3 spans 13 amino acids. The germline V gene has CDR1 SGHAT and CDR2 FQNNGV. V dropped 3 bases and J dropped 1 base, with 6 bases sitting between them. The DNA of the CDR3 is TGTGCCAGCAGCTTGGAGTCGAACACTGAAGCTTTCTTT. This gives the protein CASSLESNTEAFF.

The CDR3 DNA is TGTGCCAGCACACAGAGATCAACTAATGAAAAACTGTTTTTT. This translates into CASTQRSTNEKLFF. The chain couples TRBV6-6 to TRBJ1-4, with unresolved D. CDR1 MNHNY and CDR2 SVGAGI come from the germline V gene (reference sequence). This CDR3 spans 14 amino acids. V gave up 7 bases and J gave up 0 bases, with 9 bases separating them.

The chain employs TRBV6-8 and TRBJ2-2, with 12 bases fitting TRBD2. V was pared by 5 bases and J by 4 bases, with 8 bases of the junction left unmatched. In germline, CDR1 is MNHGY, CDR2 SAAAGT. The CDR3 spans 17 residues. The CDR3 DNA reads as TGTGCCAGCAGTGCACTAGCGGGGGGAGTGGGCACCGGGGAGCTGTTTTTT. Translation: CASSALAGGVGTGELFF.

The V and J genes are TRBV5-1 and TRBJ1-4; 7 bases align to TRBD1. The CDR3 is made up of 14 amino acids. The ends lost 5 bases at V and 7 bases at J; junction bases unmatched: 8. Germline CDR1 SGHRS, CDR2 YFSETQ. CDR3 loop: CASRSVQGSEKLFF. The DNA of the CDR3 is TGCGCCAGCAGATCCGTACAGGGGAGTGAAAAACTGTTTTTT.

This clone was seen only a few times. The V gene is TRBV7-3, the J gene TRBJ2-1, with D uncertain. V was trimmed by 5 bases and J by 7 bases, leaving 18 bases between them. The CDR3 consists of 15 residues. Looked up from germline, CDR1 is SGHTA and CDR2 is FQGTGA. CDR3 nucleotide sequence: TGTGCCAGCAGCACCAATTATGGGGTGATGAATGAGCAGTTCTTC. This codes for CASSTNYGVMNEQFF.

CDR3 sequence reads: CASSLADEETQYF. CDR3 nucleotide sequence: TGCGCCAGCAGCCTGGCCGACGAGGAGACCCAGTACTTC. The V gene is TRBV4-1, the J gene TRBJ2-5; D remains unclear. This CDR3 is built from 13 residues. Germline CDR1 and CDR2: MGHRA and YSYEKL. The ends were cut back, 4 bases at V and 5 bases at J, with 11 bases in the middle.

J is TRBJ1-5 and V is TRBV7-2, with D possibly TRBD1 on 6 matching bases. The germline V gene encodes CDR1 SGHTA and CDR2 FQGNSA. V lost 6 bases and J lost 3, with 12 bases in between. CDR3 length: 14 residues. CDR3 DNA: TGTGCCAGCAGTCTGACAGGACTCAATCAGCCCCAGCATTTT. Its translation: CASSLTGLNQPQHF.

The chain employs TRBV28 and TRBJ1-5; D gene unclear. Trimming removed 5 bases from V and 1 base from J, with 30 bases in between. From germline, CDR1 is MDHEN and CDR2 SYDVKM. CDR3 length: 21 residues. The CDR3 loop reads CASSDAWSEGSRGASNQPQHF. In DNA, the CDR3 is TGTGCCAGCAGTGATGCCTGGAGCGAGGGTTCTCGGGGTGCGAGCAATCAGCCCCAGCATTTT.

The chain joins TRBV18 to TRBJ1-1, with TRBD1 as a possible D gene (6 bases). Trimming took 3 bases from V and 1 from J, leaving 15 bases between them. This CDR3 contains 16 residues. The germline V gene has CDR1 KGHSH and CDR2 LQKENI. CDR3 sequence: CASSPSRLGGNTEAFF. The CDR3 DNA is TGTGCCAGCTCACCGTCCAGGTTAGGGGGGAACACTGAAGCTTTCTTT. Full variable domain (missing parts from reference TRBV18 and TRBJ1-1): NAGVMQNPRHLVRRRGQEARLRCSPMKGHSHVYWYRQLPEEGLKFMVYLQKENIIDESGMPKERFSAEFPKEGPSILRIQQVVRGDSAAYFCASSPSRLGGNTEAFFGQGTRLTVV.

V usage is TRBV5-6 and J usage is TRBJ2-1, with TRBD2 matching 10 bases. V lost 3 bases, J lost 6 bases, and 9 bases stayed unmatched. The CDR3 totals 16 residues. Per the germline V gene, CDR1 is SGHDT and CDR2 is YYEEEE. The CDR3 protein is CASSWDLAGEGNEQFF. Written as DNA, the CDR3 is TGTGCCAGCAGCTGGGATCTAGCGGGGGAAGGCAATGAGCAGTTCTTC.

The V call is TRBV28, the J call TRBJ2-7; 8 bases fit TRBD1. J was trimmed by 3 bases and V by 6 bases; bases with no gene match: 10. Germline V lookup: CDR1 MDHEN, CDR2 SYDVKM. This CDR3 has 15 amino acids. The CDR3: CASRPEWTGNYEQYF. The CDR3 bases are TGTGCCAGCAGGCCGGAATGGACAGGGAACTACGAGCAGTACTTC.

This sequence joins TRBV11-3 and TRBJ2-1; D uncertain. The CDR3 is made up of 13 amino acids. CDR1 is SGHNT and CDR2 is YENEEA in the germline V gene. Trimming took off 4 bases at V and 0 bases at J, with 4 bases between the two ends. CDR3 sequence (DNA): TGTGCCAGCAGCTCTGCCTCCTACAATGAGCAGTTCTTC. Translation gives CASSSASYNEQFF.

V and J are TRBV6-1 and TRBJ1-3; D unresolved. The CDR3 contains 13 residues. Trimming shortened V by 4 bases and J by 0 bases, and 4 bases separated the two germline ends. In germline, CDR1 is MNHNS, CDR2 SASEGT. The DNA for the CDR3 is TGTGCCAGCAGTGGTAGCTCTGGAAACACCATATATTTT. This sequence encodes CASSGSSGNTIYF.

The chain recombines TRBV28 with TRBJ1-2; D unclear. Trimming left V 3 bases short and J 2 bases short, with 7 bases between. CDR3 length equals 13 residues. The germline V gene encodes CDR1 MDHEN and CDR2 SYDVKM. The CDR3 is CASSLPQNYGYTF. The CDR3 bases are TGTGCCAGCAGTTTGCCTCAAAACTATGGCTACACCTTC.

The chain links TRBV29-1 to TRBJ2-3; 8 nucleotides agree with TRBD1. V lost 4 bases to trimming and J lost 4 bases; unmatched junction nucleotides: 4. The CDR3 runs to 13 residues. Per the germline V gene, CDR1 is SQVTM and CDR2 is ANQGSEA. The CDR3, as DNA: TGCAGCGTTGGAAGGACAGGGTCAGATACGCAGTATTTT. It codes for CSVGRTGSDTQYF.

This chain uses TRBV5-4 with TRBJ1-2; no clear D. The CDR3 totals 12 residues. The V end lost 3 bases, the J end lost 8 bases, and 11 bases lay between the germline ends. CDR1 and CDR2 from the germline V gene are SGHNT and YYREEE (reference sequence). The CDR3 sequence is CASSYLGRGYTF. For the CDR3, the DNA is TGTGCCAGCAGCTACCTGGGTCGAGGCTACACCTTC.